This entry concerns a single TCR beta chain. Looked up from germline, CDR1 is MRHNA and CDR2 is SNTAGT. J was trimmed by 5 bases and V by 2 bases; bases with no gene match: 2. The CDR3 is 14 amino acids. The record originates from a study of T cell changes during pregnancy in multiple sclerosis. The assay was immunoSEQ multiplex PCR, and TCRdb's table has in-frame clones only and misses some. The repertoire holds about 30,000 clones, approximately 91% seen once, with 4% to 5% in the top ten. This chain joins TRBV6-4 and TRBJ2-1; TRBD1 matches 8 bases. The receptor was isolated from a female donor in good health, enrolled as a control in a pregnancy study. This specimen was peripheral blood, taken in the second trimester of pregnancy. The CDR3 protein is CASSDGQGHNEQFF. The CDR3, as DNA: TGTGCCAGCAGTGACGGACAGGGACACAATGAGCAGTTCTTC.